These 11 T cell receptor beta chains originate from one sample sequenced in a study of T cell repertoires in cytomegalovirus infection. TCRdb independently ran MiXCR on the reads; one entry per CDR3 protein. The table includes approximately 70,000 distinct CDR3 sequences, 20% to 25% detected once. No antigens are known for them. The material sequenced was CD8+ T cells from cultured PBMCs, taken from culture after CMV antigen stimulation. Receptors were obtained from a human donor in good health (CMV status not recorded). Some clones in this sample may be carry-over from other donors' samples.

This clonotype was observed a handful of times. The rearrangement uses TRBV7-9 and TRBJ2-1; TRBD2 matches 13 bases. The length of the CDR3 is 19 residues. Losses at the gene ends were 4 bases for V and 0 bases for J; bases not matched to a gene: 9. Germline assignment: CDR1 SEHNR and CDR2 FQNEAQ (reference sequence). The CDR3 here is CASSSRLAGGRSSYNEQFF. CDR3 in DNA: TGTGCCAGCAGCTCTAGACTAGCGGGGGGCAGGAGCTCCTACAATGAGCAGTTCTTC. Full variable domain (outside the CDR3, taken from reference TRBV7-9 and TRBJ2-1): DTGVSQNPRHKITKRGQNVTFRCDPISEHNRLYWYRQTLGQGPEFLTYFQNEAQLEKSRLLSDRFSAERPKGSFSTLEIQRTEQGDSAMYLCASSSRLAGGRSSYNEQFFGPGTRLTVL.

The rearrangement joins TRBV7-6 to TRBJ2-3, with D maybe TRBD2 (6 bases). Germline-derived CDR1 and CDR2 are SGHVS and FNYEAQ. The V gene lost 6 bases and the J gene lost 5 bases, with 18 bases spanning the gap. This CDR3 is built from 15 residues. CDR3 DNA: TGTGCCAGCAGGGAGGAGGGCCGCCCGGTAGATACGCAGTATTTT. Its protein is CASREEGRPVDTQYF.

The rearrangement links TRBV12-3 or TRBV12-4 to TRBJ1-2; TRBD1 might be the D (5 bases). The V end lost 3 bases, the J end lost 6 bases, and 17 bases lay between the germline ends. The CDR3 sequence is 15 residues long. The CDR3 nucleotides are TGTGCCAGCAGTTTGGGGGGACCTTTGAAGGATGGCTACACCTTC. It specifies CASSLGGPLKDGYTF.

The chain employs TRBV6-2 or TRBV6-3 and TRBJ1-1; no reliable D call. Trimming cost V 0 bases and J 10 bases, with 15 bases left between them. Germline loops: CDR1 MNHEY, CDR2 SVGEGT. The CDR3 sequence is 14 residues long. For the CDR3, the DNA is TGTGCCAGCAGTTACTCGTCCGCCGGGCGGGGAGCTTTCTTT. Residues: CASSYSSAGRGAFF.

The chain joins TRBV7-8 to TRBJ1-5, with D unresolved. Trimming pared 2 bases from V and 3 bases from J, leaving 11 bases between. The CDR3 spans 15 residues. The V gene's germline CDR1 is SGHVS and CDR2 FQNEAQ. CDR3 protein: CASSLYAGSNQPQHF. CDR3 nucleotide sequence: TGTGCCAGCAGCTTATATGCCGGATCCAATCAGCCCCAGCATTTT.

The rearrangement uses TRBV5-5 and TRBJ2-3; D perhaps matches TRBD2 (6 bases). Per germline, CDR1 SGHKS and CDR2 YYEKEE (reference sequence). This CDR3 contains 16 residues. Trimming stripped 0 bases from V and 5 bases from J, with 16 bases between. Here the CDR3 reads CASSLGDFQARDTQYF. The DNA of the CDR3 is TGTGCCAGCAGCTTGGGGGACTTCCAAGCAAGAGATACGCAGTATTTT.

This clonotype was observed a handful of times. The genes are TRBV29-1 and TRBJ1-1, with 7 bases matching TRBD1. CDR1 is SQVTM and CDR2 is ANQGSEA in the germline V gene. The CDR3 loop spans 11 amino acids. Unmatched junction bases numbered 4, after V lost 8 bases and J lost 4 bases. The CDR3 reads CSSRGATEAFF. In DNA, the CDR3 is TGCAGCTCCAGGGGGGCCACTGAAGCTTTCTTT.

Only a few counts were recorded for this clonotype. V gene TRBV12-3 or TRBV12-4 combines with J gene TRBJ2-1; D unclear. CDR3 length equals 12 residues. Trimming removed 2 bases at V and 8 bases at J, with 7 bases between. CDR3 amino acids: CASSLSYDEQFF. CDR3 DNA: TGTGCCAGCAGTTTATCGTACGATGAGCAGTTCTTC.

The table lists this clonotype with a few counts. V usage is TRBV7-2 and J usage is TRBJ2-7, with 8 bases that match TRBD2. V dropped 0 bases and J dropped 4; count of bases not matched to a gene: 11. Per the germline V gene, CDR1 is SGHTA and CDR2 is FQGNSA. This CDR3 is 17 amino acids long. The CDR3 DNA follows: TGTGCCAGCAGCTTAGCGAGACGGGGGGGGATAGGGTACGAGCAGTACTTC. Translation: CASSLARRGGIGYEQYF.

This clonotype has just a few counts. The chain has TRBV4-2 and TRBJ2-1, with 7 bases that match TRBD1. J lost 4 bases, V lost 10 bases, and 13 bases had no gene match. This CDR3 comprises 15 residues. Germline CDR1 reads LGHNA; CDR2 reads YNFKEQ. The CDR3 region has the DNA TGTGCCATCGGATCCGGGACAGAGGATTACAATGAGCAGTTCTTC. It is translated as CAIGSGTEDYNEQFF.

This clonotype was counted between two and nine times. The chain joins TRBV14 to TRBJ1-6; no clear D gene. Germline-derived CDR1 and CDR2 are SGHDN and FVKESK. The CDR3 totals 16 residues. Trimming pared 0 bases from V and 9 bases from J, leaving 15 bases between. This chain's CDR3 is CASSQDGPLFSSPLHF. The CDR3 region has the DNA TGTGCCAGCAGCCAAGATGGTCCCTTGTTCTCTTCACCCCTCCACTTT.